The next 26 T cell receptor beta chains were all read from a single sample in a study of shared clonotypes between healthy human individuals. The naive CD8 population came from CD45RO-negative cells selected for CCR7, without terminally differentiated effector memory CD45RA+ cells. Using immunoSEQ multiplex PCR, the repertoire was profiled, and TCRdb retains in-frame clones only, with some absent. The sample holds hundreds of thousands of clones, around 95% seen once. The specimen sequenced was naive CD8+ T cells sorted from blood. These receptors were obtained from a woman aged 30 to 39 in good health.

The chain uses TRBV7-7 and TRBJ2-5, with D hard to call. The V gene lost 5 bases and the J gene lost 2 bases, with 12 bases spanning the gap. The CDR3 has 14 amino acids. Germline CDR1 SSHAT, CDR2 FNYEAQ (reference sequence). CDR3 DNA: TGTGCCAGCAGCCTGGAGAATGTTCAAGAGACCCAGTACTTC. Amino acids: CASSLENVQETQYF.

This sequence joins TRBV7-8 and TRBJ1-1, with unresolved D. Trimming shortened V by 4 bases and J by 0 bases, and 12 bases separated the two germline ends. Germline CDR1 SGHVS, CDR2 FQNEAQ. This CDR3 has 15 amino acids. The DNA of the CDR3 is TGTGCCAGCAGCTCCCCGGGGAGGATGAACACTGAAGCTTTCTTT. Translated, it gives CASSSPGRMNTEAFF.

V usage is TRBV5-5 and J usage is TRBJ2-2; maybe TRBD1 (6 bases). Germline CDR1 SGHKS, CDR2 YYEKEE (reference sequence). There are 14 residues in the CDR3. With 0 bases removed from V and 4 bases from J, the gap between germline ends came to 7 bases. The CDR3 DNA sequence: TGTGCCAGCAGCTTGGCAGGGGCCACCGGGGAGCTGTTTTTT. It translates to CASSLAGATGELFF.

V and J are TRBV5-5 and TRBJ2-7; 10 bases fit TRBD1. V lost 5 bases to trimming and J lost 1 base; unmatched junction nucleotides: 9. CDR3 length equals 16 residues. CDR1 SGHKS and CDR2 YYEKEE come from the germline V gene (reference sequence). The CDR3 here is CASSSDRQGASYEQYF. CDR3 in DNA: TGTGCCAGCAGTTCTGATAGACAGGGGGCATCCTACGAGCAGTACTTC.

The rearrangement joins TRBV27 to TRBJ2-7, with D hard to call. Trimming stripped 3 bases from V and 7 bases from J, with 13 bases between. The length of the CDR3 is 13 residues. Germline assignment: CDR1 MNHEY and CDR2 SMNVEV (reference sequence). CDR3 loop: CASSFTRMREQYF. CDR3 in DNA: TGTGCCAGCAGTTTTACGAGGATGCGGGAGCAGTACTTC.

The chain employs TRBV7-9 and TRBJ2-7; a weak D match, TRBD1 (6 bases). CDR1 SEHNR and CDR2 FQNEAQ come from the germline V gene (reference sequence). V was clipped by 5 bases and J by 8 bases, with 34 bases between them. The CDR3 is made up of 19 amino acids. This CDR3 is CASSPPDSALSGWPAQQYF. CDR3 nucleotide sequence: TGTGCCAGCAGCCCCCCGGACAGTGCGCTAAGCGGTTGGCCCGCTCAGCAGTACTTC.

Regarding this clone: The same CDR3 arises from other DNA sequences in this sample as well. The chain couples TRBV19 to TRBJ2-2; D unclear. The CDR3 runs to 11 residues. Trimming stripped 6 bases from V and 5 bases from J, with 4 bases between. The V gene's germline CDR1 is LNHDA and CDR2 SQIVND (reference sequence). CDR3 bases: TGTGCCAGTAGCATTACCGGGGAGCTGTTTTTT. Translated: CASSITGELFF.

The chain combines TRBV7-9 with TRBJ2-5; 12 bases align to TRBD2. The CDR3 has 17 residues. In germline, CDR1 is SEHNR, CDR2 FQNEAQ (reference sequence). V was pared by 6 bases and J by 5 bases, with 13 bases of the junction left unmatched. DNA of the CDR3: TGTGCCAGCAGGCTGGGGACTAGCGGGCCGTTTGGGGAGACCCAGTACTTC. Its translation is CASRLGTSGPFGETQYF.

This chain joins TRBV27 and TRBJ2-3; the match to TRBD2 covers 8 bases. The J segment lost 3 bases and the V segment lost 2 bases, leaving 7 bases of the junction unmatched. CDR1 MNHEY and CDR2 SMNVEV come from the germline V gene (reference sequence). The CDR3 covers 16 residues. The CDR3 DNA follows: TGTGCCAGCAGTTTACTGGCGGGAGGTATAACAGATACGCAGTATTTT. Its protein is CASSLLAGGITDTQYF.

The rearrangement joins TRBV5-1 to TRBJ2-2; 8 positions match TRBD2. After removal of 4 bases from V and 2 bases from J, the junction contained 4 bases not matched to a gene. The CDR3 runs to 15 residues. Germline V gene data show CDR1 as SGHRS and CDR2 as YFSETQ. CDR3 sequence reads: CASSQGLENTGELFF. The CDR3 region has the DNA TGCGCCAGCAGCCAGGGACTAGAAAACACCGGGGAGCTGTTTTTT.

This clone occurred once. The genes are TRBV9 and TRBJ1-5; possible D gene TRBD1, 6 bases. The germline V and J ends were trimmed by 0 bases and 4 bases, with 8 bases remaining between them. CDR3 length: 14 residues. Germline V CDR1 and CDR2: SGDLS, YYNGEE. For the CDR3, the DNA is TGTGCCAGCAGCGTAGGGACAGCGAATCAGCCCCAGCATTTT. The encoded protein is CASSVGTANQPQHF.

The chain links TRBV27 to TRBJ1-1; 9 bases are a match to TRBD1. CDR3 length: 15 residues. The V segment lost 5 bases and the J segment 0 bases; nucleotides outside the gene matches: 4. Germline V CDR1 and CDR2: MNHEY, SMNVEV (reference sequence). In nucleotides, the CDR3 is TGTGCCAGCAGTCGATGGACAGGGGTGAACACTGAAGCTTTCTTT. Its translation is CASSRWTGVNTEAFF.

V gene TRBV5-1 combines with J gene TRBJ1-1, with D tentatively TRBD1 (5 bases). The germline V and J ends were trimmed by 1 base and 0 bases, with 16 bases remaining between them. The germline CDR1 and CDR2 sequences are SGHRS and YFSETQ. The CDR3 length is 17 residues. This chain's CDR3 is CASSLSSAGRMNTEAFF. DNA for the CDR3: TGCGCCAGCAGCTTGTCTTCTGCAGGGAGAATGAACACTGAAGCTTTCTTT.

A few counts support this clone. The same CDR3 can be traced to other DNA sequences in this sample. V usage is TRBV7-9 and J usage is TRBJ2-7; D is ambiguous. The germline gives CDR1 SEHNR, CDR2 FQNEAQ (reference sequence). V shed 1 base and J shed 2 bases, with 3 bases lying between them. The CDR3 sequence is 12 residues long. The CDR3 coding sequence is TGTGCCAGCAGCTTAGGGACCTACGAGCAGTACTTC. Encoded protein: CASSLGTYEQYF.

The chain carries TRBV19 and TRBJ2-7; 8 bases are shared with TRBD1. This CDR3 spans 15 amino acids. Germline lookup yields CDR1 LNHDA and CDR2 SQIVND (reference sequence). V shed 6 bases and J 3 bases; nucleotides not matched to a gene: 10. The CDR3 DNA is TGTGCCAGTAGACTCACCGGGACAGGATACTACGAGCAGTACTTC. This translates into CASRLTGTGYYEQYF.

The gene calls are TRBV7-9 and TRBJ2-1, with TRBD1 matching 9 bases. Germline V gene lookup returns CDR1 SEHNR and CDR2 FQNEAQ (reference sequence). Unmatched junction bases numbered 5, after V lost 6 bases and J lost 2 bases. The CDR3 sequence is 15 residues long. CDR3 residues: CASSWTGVAYNEQFF. CDR3 in DNA: TGTGCCAGCAGTTGGACAGGGGTAGCCTACAATGAGCAGTTCTTC. Drawing the rest from reference TRBV7-9 and TRBJ2-1, the complete variable domain is DTGVSQNPRHKITKRGQNVTFRCDPISEHNRLYWYRQTLGQGPEFLTYFQNEAQLEKSRLLSDRFSAERPKGSFSTLEIQRTEQGDSAMYLCASSWTGVAYNEQFFGPGTRLTVL.

This chain joins TRBV5-8 and TRBJ1-5, with a tentative D call TRBD1 (6 bases). The CDR3 sequence is 16 residues long. V lost 0 bases and J lost 3, with 13 bases in between. Germline V gives CDR1 SGHTS, CDR2 YDEGEE. The CDR3 sequence: CASSLGDRNYNQPQHF. The CDR3 DNA reads TGTGCCAGCAGCTTGGGAGACAGGAATTACAATCAGCCCCAGCATTTT.

Concerning this clone itself: This CDR3 is also generated by other DNA sequences in the sample. V usage is TRBV27 and J usage is TRBJ2-7; D gene unclear. The germline V and J ends were trimmed by 0 bases and 4 bases, with 7 bases remaining between them. The germline V gene has CDR1 MNHEY and CDR2 SMNVEV (reference sequence). The CDR3 has 13 amino acids. CDR3 loop: CASSLSPVYEQYF. The CDR3 nucleotides read TGTGCCAGCAGTTTATCTCCGGTATACGAGCAGTACTTC.

This chain connects TRBV2 to TRBJ2-1; TRBD2 might be the D (5 bases). The germline gives CDR1 SNHLY, CDR2 FYNNEI. The CDR3 loop spans 16 amino acids. The V end was cut by 0 bases, the J end by 0 bases, with 9 bases between. CDR3 protein: CASSEALALSYNEQFF. The CDR3 region has the DNA TGTGCCAGCAGTGAAGCGCTAGCACTCTCCTACAATGAGCAGTTCTTC.

V usage is TRBV7-9 and J usage is TRBJ2-1; 7 nucleotides align to TRBD2. Germline-derived CDR1 and CDR2 are SEHNR and FQNEAQ (reference sequence). V dropped 1 base and J dropped 10; count of bases not matched to a gene: 10. The CDR3 extends over 15 amino acids. The CDR3 DNA is TGTGCCAGCAGCTTAGTGGCGGGAGTCCTCACCGAGCAGTTCTTC. Translated: CASSLVAGVLTEQFF.

J is TRBJ2-3 and V is TRBV19; 9 bases are a match to TRBD2. The length of the CDR3 is 15 residues. From germline, CDR1 is LNHDA and CDR2 SQIVND (reference sequence). V lost 5 bases to trimming and J lost 1 base; unmatched junction nucleotides: 4. CDR3 region: CASSSSSGGTDTQYF. CDR3 DNA sequence: TGTGCCAGTAGTTCGTCTAGCGGGGGCACAGATACGCAGTATTTT.

The J gene is TRBJ2-1, the V gene TRBV6-4, with 7 bases that match TRBD2. V was pared by 6 bases and J by 0 bases, with 5 bases of the junction left unmatched. Germline loops: CDR1 MRHNA, CDR2 SNTAGT. The CDR3 loop spans 15 amino acids. The CDR3 sequence is CASRRLANSYNEQFF. In DNA, the CDR3 is TGTGCCAGCAGACGACTAGCCAACTCCTACAATGAGCAGTTCTTC.

This CDR3 is CASSLAPLGEQYF. The CDR3 nucleotides read TGTGCCAGCAGCTTAGCACCCCTCGGTGAGCAGTACTTC. The chain couples TRBV11-3 to TRBJ2-7; no clear D gene. The CDR3 runs 13 residues. Per germline, CDR1 SGHNT and CDR2 YENEEA. With 1 base removed from V and 7 bases from J, the gap between germline ends came to 11 bases.

This clone was counted between two and nine times. The rearrangement links TRBV4-1 to TRBJ1-5; D uncertain. Germline V lookup: CDR1 MGHRA, CDR2 YSYEKL. V lost 1 base and J lost 5, with 12 bases in between. The CDR3 extends over 15 amino acids. This chain's CDR3 is CASSQVAVAHQPQHF. The CDR3 DNA sequence: TGCGCCAGCAGCCAAGTGGCAGTGGCTCATCAGCCCCAGCATTTT.

The V gene is TRBV7-5, the J gene TRBJ1-1; the D call of TRBD1 is as the table states it, not checked on the DNA. TRBV7-5 is classified as a pseudogene. The CDR3 length is 14 residues. CDR3 residues: CVRSCPYHGQEAFF. CDR3 sequence (DNA): TGTGTCAGAAGCTGCCCATACCATGGACAGGAAGCTTTCTTT.

The chain carries TRBV21-1 and TRBJ2-7; TRBD1 is the table's D call, not checked against the DNA. TRBV21-1 is an annotated pseudogene. The CDR3 totals 17 residues. As DNA, the CDR3 is TGTGCCAGCAGCAGACCTTCGACAGGGACTTACTCCTACGAGCAGTACTTC. It specifies CASSRPSTGTYSYEQYF.